The clone carrying this T cell receptor beta chain was found a few times. Its target is not known. This specimen comes from a study of vaccination and CD4 T cells after COVID-19. Overall study context: Control cultures were supplied with a CEFX pool, an HIV-1 Nef pool, or no peptide at all.

Treatment given: roughly 11-day PBMC culture with coronavirus spike peptide pools or control peptides (ViraFEST assay). Each well received around 1.8 million PBMCs, cultured with 8 to 10 IU/ml IL-2 and 8 to 10 ug/ml peptide pools. After removal of 4 bases from V and 4 bases from J, the junction contained 8 bases not matched to a gene. This CDR3 spans 16 amino acids. In germline, CDR1 is SEHNR, CDR2 FQNEAQ (reference sequence). Scientists ran DNA taken from cultured CD4+ T cells through the Oncomine TCR Beta short-read assay for sequencing. Genomic DNA was drawn out of CD4+ T cells grown in culture. TCRdb reprocessed the PCR reads via MiXCR and lists one record per CDR3 protein. The data contain around 15,000 distinct CDR3 sequences, around 40% of them singletons.

The sequenced material came from cultured CD4+ T cells from blood. This rearrangement joins TRBV7-9 to TRBJ2-1, with 9 nucleotides matching TRBD1. The sequence was obtained from a human donor with COVID-19. The CDR3: CASSSNRGRFYNEQFF. The DNA for the CDR3 is TGTGCCAGCAGCTCCAACAGGGGGCGTTTTTACAATGAGCAGTTCTTC.